The clone carrying this T cell receptor (beta chain) appeared a few times. Its antigen is still unknown. The V gene's germline CDR1 is DFQATT and CDR2 SNEGSKA (reference sequence). Trimming took off 0 bases at V and 4 bases at J, with 16 bases between the two ends. This CDR3 has 15 residues. The data stem from a study of blood T cells in healthy people across ages. General study points: It was not known whether donors were CMV positive (a possible confounder of expanded clonotype changes).

Then a second PCR, running roughly 7 to 12 cycles, was carried out with a sample-barcoded 5' primer and a J-beta primer mix. TCRdb independently ran MiXCR on the 5' RACE reads; one entry per CDR3 protein. The table shows around 520,000 distinct CDR3 sequences, with about 28% occurring only once. The same data also went into a second study, on T cells of mothers and their children. As reported in that work: Persistent microchimeric T cell clones were not found at ~100 per million sensitivity.

The source is a boy aged 2 to 9 in good health. The sample taken for sequencing was blood. The chain carries TRBV20-1 and TRBJ2-7, with a weak D call TRBD2 (5 bases). This CDR3 reads CSARDGGSGAYEQYF. The DNA of the CDR3 is TGCAGTGCTAGAGATGGCGGGTCTGGCGCTTACGAGCAGTACTTC.